Below, 5 T cell receptor beta chains from the same sample are listed, as sequenced in a study of blood T cell repertoires in COVID-19. Profiling relied on immunoSEQ multiplex PCR, and the TCRdb table lists in-frame clones only, not all of them. This table holds some 220,000 clones, 83% found once. What was sequenced was peripheral blood. Receptors were obtained from a human donor in a cohort sampled during active COVID-19.

The CDR3 DNA reads as TGTGCCAGCAGTTCGCGACTGGATTCCTACGAGCAGTACTTC. Protein: CASSSRLDSYEQYF. The chain links TRBV7-9 to TRBJ2-7; D is ambiguous. The CDR3 is made up of 14 amino acids. Trimming removed 6 bases at V and 1 base at J, with 13 bases between. CDR1 is SEHNR, CDR2 FQNEAQ, per germline (reference sequence).

The V call is TRBV28, the J call TRBJ1-2; TRBD1 might be the D (6 bases). V gave up 6 bases and J gave up 6 bases, with 14 bases separating them. CDR3 length equals 13 residues. Germline V CDR1 and CDR2: MDHEN, SYDVKM. CDR3 sequence: CASSPEGVDGYTF. The CDR3 nucleotides read TGTGCCAGCAGCCCAGAGGGGGTAGATGGCTACACCTTC.

The chain combines TRBV30 with TRBJ1-6; 8 positions match TRBD1. This CDR3 comprises 14 residues. CDR1 and CDR2 from the germline V gene are GTSNPN and SVGIG (reference sequence). Trimming at V came to 2 bases and at J to 8 bases, leaving 5 bases not matched to a gene. In DNA form, the CDR3 reads TGTGCCTGGAGTCCGGGACAGGTTTATTCACCCCTCCACTTT. It specifies CAWSPGQVYSPLHF.

J is TRBJ2-5 and V is TRBV6-5, with a weak D call TRBD2 (5 bases). V was cut by 6 bases and J by 1 base, with 15 bases left in between. Germline lookup yields CDR1 MNHEY and CDR2 SVGAGI. The CDR3 has 15 residues. CDR3 loop: CASRSRGVGQETQYF. The CDR3 nucleotides read TGTGCCAGCAGGAGTCGGGGAGTAGGCCAAGAGACCCAGTACTTC.

The chain uses TRBV3-1 (or the pseudogene TRBV3-2) and TRBJ1-5; D not certain. V was pared by 2 bases and J by 0 bases, with 14 bases between. The V gene's germline CDR1 is LGHDT and CDR2 YNNKEL (reference sequence). The CDR3 is 17 residues long. The CDR3 loop is CASSQSQAAGSNQPQHF. Written as DNA, the CDR3 is TGTGCCAGCAGCCAATCCCAGGCGGCGGGTAGCAATCAGCCCCAGCATTTT.